This T cell receptor (beta chain) was sequenced in a study of blood T cell repertoires in COVID-19. Study details: Samples taken during acute and convalescent COVID-19 were collected in the United States, Italy and Spain. T cells, B-cell-depleted T cells, or PBMCs supplied cDNA or gDNA.

Methods used by the authors: From reference gene primer amplification, estimates of nucleated cell counts were derived. Clones were sequenced by immunoSEQ multiplex PCR, and TCRdb holds only the in-frame ones, with some missing. The V and J calls and the clone size are those of that table, but D and trimming were determined from the DNA. The profile shows 200,000 or so clones, over 75% of them singletons. Deletions cut 1 base from V and 4 bases from J, with 14 bases between. The CDR3 has 16 residues. Germline loops: CDR1 SNHLY, CDR2 FYNNEI. The chain joins TRBV2 to TRBJ1-3; D call uncertain. This receptor was taken from a man in his sixties with acute or convalescent COVID-19. The specimen sequenced was peripheral blood. CDR3 in amino acids: CASSEVSLRFGNTIYF. The CDR3 nucleotides read TGTGCCAGCAGTGAAGTCTCCTTGAGGTTCGGAAACACCATATATTTT. The entire variable domain, with the rest obtained from reference TRBV2 and TRBJ1-3, is as follows: EPEVTQTPSHQVTQMGQEVILRCVPISNHLYFYWYRQILGQKVEFLVSFYNNEISEKSEIFDDQFSVERPDGSNFTLKIRSTKLEDSAMYFCASSEVSLRFGNTIYFGEGSWLTVV.